Listed here are 13 T cell receptor beta chains from one sample, sequenced in a study of CD8+ T cells in alopecia areata. TCR sequencing used cDNA made by reverse transcription of extracted RNA. Clones were read by immunoSEQ multiplex PCR, and TCRdb kept only the in-frame ones, dropping some. Counted here are approximately 150,000 clones, 45% to 60% occurring once; the ten biggest clones make up about 4.3%. Sequenced input: CD4+ T cells sorted from blood. The receptors come from a human donor in good health.

V usage is TRBV25-1 and J usage is TRBJ1-1; D unresolved. There are 11 residues in the CDR3. Trimming took 3 bases from V and 7 from J, leaving 6 bases between them. The germline V gene has CDR1 MGHDK and CDR2 SYGVNS. CDR3 region: CASSDGIEAFF. The DNA for the CDR3 is TGTGCCAGCAGTGACGGGATTGAAGCTTTCTTT.

This clone was found a few times. The chain recombines TRBV4-2 with TRBJ2-7; possible D gene TRBD2, 5 bases. The CDR3 totals 15 residues. From germline, CDR1 is LGHNA and CDR2 YNFKEQ. V was cut by 0 bases and J by 2 bases, with 11 bases left in between. In DNA form, the CDR3 reads TGTGCCAGCAGCCAAGATCTCGCGGGTCCCTACGAGCAGTACTTC. Translated: CASSQDLAGPYEQYF.

This clone turned up a few times. The genes are TRBV10-3 and TRBJ2-7; 8 bases align to TRBD2. From germline, CDR1 is ENHRY and CDR2 SYGVKD. The CDR3 loop spans 16 amino acids. V lost 4 bases, J lost 0 bases, and 8 bases stayed unmatched. CDR3 protein: CAISGPNSGTSYEQYF. CDR3 nucleotides: TGTGCCATCAGTGGCCCCAATAGCGGGACCTCCTACGAGCAGTACTTC.

This clone was picked up a small number of times. This chain connects TRBV28 to TRBJ2-5, with D tentatively TRBD2 (5 bases). CDR1 and CDR2 (germline): MDHEN, SYDVKM. The CDR3 totals 13 residues. Trimming cost V 6 bases and J 2 bases, with 10 bases left between them. In DNA, the CDR3 is TGTGCCAGCAGGGGCGCGGGTCAAGAGACCCAGTACTTC. Translating it yields CASRGAGQETQYF.

The chain employs TRBV4-1 and TRBJ1-5, with D perhaps TRBD1 (5 bases). The V gene lost 2 bases and the J gene lost 4 bases, with 9 bases spanning the gap. CDR1 and CDR2 (germline): MGHRA, YSYEKL. CDR3 length: 14 amino acids. CDR3 bases: TGCGCCAGCAGCCAACCAGGGAGAAATCAGCCCCAGCATTTT. This encodes CASSQPGRNQPQHF.

V and J are TRBV7-9 and TRBJ2-2; D gene ambiguous. This CDR3 has 13 amino acids. Germline lookup yields CDR1 SEHNR and CDR2 FQNEAQ (reference sequence). V was pared by 5 bases and J by 4 bases, with 8 bases between. The CDR3 spells CASSRDPTGELFF. CDR3 bases: TGTGCCAGCAGCCGTGACCCCACCGGGGAGCTGTTTTTT.

The J gene is TRBJ1-2, the V gene TRBV18; TRBD1 aligns across 9 bases. Germline V lookup: CDR1 KGHSH, CDR2 LQKENI. The CDR3 has 15 residues. V lost 4 bases, J lost 4 bases, and 7 bases stayed unmatched. The CDR3: CASSRMAGQGYGYTF. The CDR3 DNA reads TGTGCCAGCTCACGTATGGCGGGACAGGGCTATGGCTACACCTTC. The full variable domain, rest sourced from reference TRBV18 and TRBJ1-2, is NAGVMQNPRHLVRRRGQEARLRCSPMKGHSHVYWYRQLPEEGLKFMVYLQKENIIDESGMPKERFSAEFPKEGPSILRIQQVVRGDSAAYFCASSRMAGQGYGYTFGSGTRLTVV.

CDR3 in amino acids: CAWSFRGPAMNTEAFF. Here the CDR3 DNA reads TGTGCCTGGAGTTTCCGGGGCCCAGCCATGAACACTGAAGCTTTCTTT. The rearrangement joins TRBV30 to TRBJ1-1; possible D gene TRBD1, 5 bases. Germline CDR1 GTSNPN, CDR2 SVGIG (reference sequence). The CDR3 has 16 residues. Trimming pared 2 bases from V and 0 bases from J, leaving 16 bases between.

The rearrangement links TRBV25-1 to TRBJ1-2, with 7 bases lining up with TRBD1. This CDR3 is 13 amino acids long. V gave up 6 bases and J gave up 3 bases; unmatched junction bases: 4. Germline values: CDR1 MGHDK, CDR2 SYGVNS. The CDR3 bases are TGTGCCAGCAGGCGGGACAGCCACTATGGCTACACCTTC. Translated: CASRRDSHYGYTF.

The chain recombines TRBV29-1 with TRBJ2-5; TRBD2 agrees at 8 bases. The V segment lost 6 bases and the J segment 5 bases; nucleotides outside the gene matches: 11. The CDR3 runs to 14 residues. CDR1 is SQVTM and CDR2 is ANQGSEA in the germline V gene. This chain's CDR3 is CSVGERENLETQYF. In nucleotides, the CDR3 is TGCAGCGTAGGCGAGCGGGAGAATTTGGAGACCCAGTACTTC. Variable domain in full (rest from reference TRBV29-1 and TRBJ2-5): SAVISQKPSRDICQRGTSLTIQCQVDSQVTMMFWYRQQPGQSLTLIATANQGSEATYESGFVIDKFPISRPNLTFSTLTVSNMSPEDSSIYLCSVGERENLETQYFGPGTRLLVL.

This chain uses TRBV4-2 with TRBJ1-2; TRBD1 matches 8 bases. Germline-derived CDR1 and CDR2 are LGHNA and YNFKEQ. The J segment lost 7 bases and the V segment lost 0 bases, leaving 1 base of the junction unmatched. The CDR3 runs to 13 residues. CDR3 sequence reads: CASSQEGQAGYTF. In DNA, the CDR3 is TGTGCCAGCAGCCAAGAGGGACAGGCTGGCTACACCTTC.

J is TRBJ1-5 and V is TRBV4-1; D is possibly TRBD1 (5 bases). The CDR3 is made up of 15 amino acids. V was cut by 1 base and J by 8 bases, with 15 bases left in between. Per germline, CDR1 MGHRA and CDR2 YSYEKL. Here the CDR3 reads CASSQGQFASEPQHF. CDR3 nucleotides: TGCGCCAGCAGCCAAGGACAGTTCGCGAGTGAGCCCCAGCATTTT.

The chain has TRBV5-1 and TRBJ1-2, with 12 bases identical to TRBD1. The CDR3 runs 16 residues. CDR1 and CDR2 from the germline V gene are SGHRS and YFSETQ. V was clipped by 0 bases and J by 7 bases; unmatched bases: 7. In nucleotides, the CDR3 is TGCGCCAGCAGCTTGGCCGGGACAGGGGGCGCGGCTGGCTACACCTTC. Protein sequence: CASSLAGTGGAAGYTF.